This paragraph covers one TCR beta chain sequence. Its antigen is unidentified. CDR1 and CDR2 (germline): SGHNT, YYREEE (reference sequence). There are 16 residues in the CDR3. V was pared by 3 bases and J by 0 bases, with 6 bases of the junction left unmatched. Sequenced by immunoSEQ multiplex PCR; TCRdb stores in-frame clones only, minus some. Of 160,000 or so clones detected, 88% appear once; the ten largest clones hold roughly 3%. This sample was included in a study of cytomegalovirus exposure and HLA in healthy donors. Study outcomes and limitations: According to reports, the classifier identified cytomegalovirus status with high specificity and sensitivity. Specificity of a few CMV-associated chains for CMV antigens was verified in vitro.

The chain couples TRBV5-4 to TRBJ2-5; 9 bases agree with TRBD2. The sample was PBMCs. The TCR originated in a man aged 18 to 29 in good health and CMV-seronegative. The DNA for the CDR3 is TGTGCCAGCAGCTGGCTAGCGGGACCTGACCAAGAGACCCAGTACTTC. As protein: CASSWLAGPDQETQYF.